These 28 T cell receptor beta chains were sequenced from one sample in a study of T cells after yellow fever vaccination. TCRdb reprocessed the 5' RACE reads with MiXCR, giving one entry per CDR3 protein. The table lists around 350,000 distinct CDR3 sequences, roughly 10% of them singletons. Sequences were derived from PBMCs, sampled on the day of the first yellow fever vaccination. These receptors came from a man between 18 and 29 years old who received the YFV17D yellow fever vaccine.

This CDR3 reads CSARGGGLAGINEQFF. The CDR3 nucleotides read TGCAGTGCTAGAGGGGGGGGACTAGCGGGGATTAATGAGCAGTTCTTC. This sequence joins TRBV20-1 and TRBJ2-1, with TRBD2 identical over 13 bases. CDR3 length equals 16 residues. V trimming: 1 base; J trimming: 7 bases; junction bases outside the gene matches: 7. Germline CDR1 is DFQATT and CDR2 is SNEGSKA (reference sequence).

The CDR3 bases are TGTGCCAGTAGAGAGAGACAGGGGGCGCGGACCGGGGAGCTGTTTTTT. This codes for CASRERQGARTGELFF. The chain joins TRBV19 to TRBJ2-2; 10 bases fit TRBD1. Germline V CDR1 and CDR2: LNHDA, SQIVND (reference sequence). J was trimmed by 5 bases and V by 6 bases; bases with no gene match: 9. The CDR3 has 16 residues.

The chain links TRBV18 to TRBJ1-5; the match to TRBD1 covers 11 bases. V lost 5 bases to trimming and J lost 5 bases; unmatched junction nucleotides: 2. CDR1 and CDR2 (germline): KGHSH, LQKENI. CDR3 size: 14 residues. The CDR3 nucleotides are TGTGCCAGCTCAGCGGGACAGGGGGATCAGCCCCAGCATTTT. As protein: CASSAGQGDQPQHF. The full variable domain, in which reference TRBV18 and TRBJ1-5 provide the parts outside the CDR3, is NAGVMQNPRHLVRRRGQEARLRCSPMKGHSHVYWYRQLPEEGLKFMVYLQKENIIDESGMPKERFSAEFPKEGPSILRIQQVVRGDSAAYFCASSAGQGDQPQHFGDGTRLSIL.

The table lists this clonotype with many counts. The V call is TRBV3-1, the J call TRBJ2-7; D not resolved. V lost 0 bases to trimming and J lost 4 bases, with 7 bases between them. The germline V gene encodes CDR1 LGHDT and CDR2 YNNKEL (reference sequence). CDR3 length: 13 residues. CDR3 in amino acids: CASSQDLGYEQYV. DNA of the CDR3: TGTGCCAGCAGCCAAGATTTGGGTTACGAGCAGTACGTC.

This clonotype was found a few times. V and J are TRBV7-3 and TRBJ2-3; a possible D gene is TRBD2 (6 bases). V shed 1 base and J shed 0 bases, with 17 bases lying between them. The CDR3 runs 18 residues. CDR1 and CDR2 from the germline V gene are SGHTA and FQGTGA. DNA of the CDR3: TGTGCCAGCAGCTTAAGGGGGGATGCCAGGACTAGCACAGATACGCAGTATTTT. Translation: CASSLRGDARTSTDTQYF. Full variable domain (missing parts from reference TRBV7-3 and TRBJ2-3): GAGVSQTPSNKVTEKGKYVELRCDPISGHTALYWYRQSLGQGPEFLIYFQGTGAADDSGLPNDRFFAVRPEGSVSTLKIQRTERGDSAVYLCASSLRGDARTSTDTQYFGPGTRLTVL.

This chain uses TRBV6-1 with TRBJ2-1, with 7 bases matching TRBD1. V shed 10 bases and J 7 bases; nucleotides not matched to a gene: 10. In germline, CDR1 is MNHNS, CDR2 SASEGT. This CDR3 is built from 13 residues. The CDR3 spells CATHETGRNEQFF. CDR3 coding DNA: TGTGCCACCCATGAGACAGGGCGAAATGAGCAGTTCTTC.

This clonotype was counted at least ten times. The chain employs TRBV14 and TRBJ1-1; 7 positions match TRBD1. V lost 0 bases to trimming and J lost 8 bases; unmatched junction nucleotides: 3. In germline, CDR1 is SGHDN, CDR2 FVKESK. The length of the CDR3 is 13 residues. For the CDR3, the DNA is TGTGCCAGCAGCCAAGAAAGACAGGGAGAAGCTTTCTTT. Its translation is CASSQERQGEAFF.

This chain connects TRBV6-6 to TRBJ2-7; TRBD2 aligns across 7 bases. Germline trimming cut 2 bases from V and 9 bases from J; bases unmatched to any gene: 7. The CDR3 is 13 residues long. Per the germline V gene, CDR1 is MNHNY and CDR2 is SVGAGI (reference sequence). CDR3 DNA: TGTGCCAGCAGTTACCGACTACGGGAGGTGCAGTACGTC. Translating it yields CASSYRLREVQYV.

This clonotype has just a few counts. The genes are TRBV6-2 or TRBV6-3 and TRBJ1-2; D remains unclear. Trimming cost V 0 bases and J 2 bases, with 13 bases left between them. The germline V gene encodes CDR1 MNHEY and CDR2 SVGEGT. This CDR3 has 16 amino acids. CDR3 in amino acids: CASSYSTVDGNYGYTF. The CDR3, as DNA: TGTGCCAGCAGTTACTCGACGGTTGACGGGAACTATGGCTACACCTTC.

The chain employs TRBV5-1 and TRBJ1-1; D remains unclear. Trimming took 0 bases from V and 5 from J, leaving 5 bases between them. This CDR3 comprises 12 residues. Germline CDR1 SGHRS, CDR2 YFSETQ. Here the CDR3 reads CASSLAETEAFF. The CDR3 DNA is TGCGCCAGCAGCTTGGCGGAGACTGAAGCTTTCTTT. The full variable domain, with the rest looked up from reference TRBV5-1 and TRBJ1-1, is KAGVTQTPRYLIKTRGQQVTLSCSPISGHRSVSWYQQTPGQGLQFLFEYFSETQRNKGNFPGRFSGRQFSNSRSEMNVSTLELGDSALYLCASSLAETEAFFGQGTRLTVV.

This clonotype occurred once. The genes are TRBV11-1 and TRBJ2-7; 10 bases line up with TRBD1. With V trimmed by 4 bases and J by 13 bases, 10 bases remained unmatched. CDR1 and CDR2 (germline): SGHAT, FQDESV (reference sequence). The length of the CDR3 is 13 residues. CDR3 nucleotide sequence: TGTGCCAGCAGCTCTCCGGGACAGGGGACCGTATACTTC. Its translation: CASSSPGQGTVYF.

This clonotype was recorded at least ten times. V usage is TRBV10-3 and J usage is TRBJ1-1, with 8 nucleotides matching TRBD1. The CDR3 has 14 residues. Germline V gene lookup returns CDR1 ENHRY and CDR2 SYGVKD. J gave up 4 bases and V 6 bases, and 7 bases lay outside the gene matches. The CDR3 loop reads CAIRGTGGPTEAFF. In DNA form, the CDR3 reads TGTGCCATCAGAGGAACAGGGGGACCCACTGAAGCTTTCTTT.

The V and J genes are TRBV18 and TRBJ2-7, with D possibly being TRBD2 (6 bases). Trimming took 6 bases from V and 6 from J, leaving 15 bases between them. Germline V lookup: CDR1 KGHSH, CDR2 LQKENI. The CDR3 has 13 residues. The CDR3, as DNA: TGTGCCAGCTCGCCCGGCGGGGCCGGCGAGCAGTACTTC. The encoded protein is CASSPGGAGEQYF.

This clonotype came up a few times. The chain recombines TRBV29-1 with TRBJ1-3; D is unclear. The germline V and J ends were trimmed by 4 bases and 1 base, with 8 bases remaining between them. This CDR3 contains 13 residues. The germline V gene has CDR1 SQVTM and CDR2 ANQGSEA. In DNA, the CDR3 is TGCAGCGTTGGAGGCTCTTCTGGAAACACCATATATTTT. Amino acid sequence: CSVGGSSGNTIYF.

The sample holds a few counts of this clonotype. The gene calls are TRBV5-5 and TRBJ1-5, with D tentatively TRBD1 (5 bases). Trimming took off 2 bases at V and 3 bases at J, with 9 bases between the two ends. CDR3 size: 14 residues. The germline V gene encodes CDR1 SGHKS and CDR2 YYEKEE (reference sequence). For the CDR3, the DNA is TGTGCCAGCAGCTTCCGACAGTCCAATCAGCCCCAGCATTTT. Amino acid sequence: CASSFRQSNQPQHF.

This clonotype was detected a few times. This chain's CDR3 is CASGGQGRTDTQYF. The CDR3 DNA is TGTGCCAGCGGGGGACAGGGTCGCACAGATACGCAGTATTTT. The chain combines TRBV7-9 with TRBJ2-3, with 9 nucleotides matching TRBD1. From germline, CDR1 is SEHNR and CDR2 FQNEAQ (reference sequence). J gave up 1 base and V 8 bases, and 4 bases lay outside the gene matches. The CDR3 consists of 14 residues.

This clonotype was counted many times. The gene calls are TRBV7-2 and TRBJ2-1; D is perhaps TRBD2 (6 bases). The CDR3 extends over 11 amino acids. The ends were cut back, 5 bases at V and 9 bases at J, with 8 bases in the middle. Germline V gene data show CDR1 as SGHTA and CDR2 as FQGNSA. The CDR3 DNA is TGTGCCAGCAGCCAGACTAGTGAGCAGTTCTTC. As protein: CASSQTSEQFF.

In its sample, this clonotype was seen many times. The chain links TRBV12-3 or TRBV12-4 to TRBJ2-5; D call uncertain. The CDR3 runs to 14 residues. V was pared by 4 bases and J by 4 bases, with 13 bases between. CDR3 sequence reads: CASSSLGFGETQYF. The CDR3 nucleotides read TGTGCCAGCAGTTCCTTGGGGTTCGGAGAGACCCAGTACTTC.

This chain joins TRBV6-5 and TRBJ2-5, with 11 bases identical to TRBD2. The CDR3 is 19 amino acids. Trimming took 2 bases from V and 0 from J; bases not matched to a gene: 11. Germline CDR1 and CDR2: MNHEY and SVGAGI. The CDR3 DNA follows: TGTGCCAGCAGTTACCCTTTGCTAGCGGGGGGACTGTACCAAGAGACCCAGTACTTC. Encoded protein: CASSYPLLAGGLYQETQYF.

The chain carries TRBV12-3 or TRBV12-4 and TRBJ1-4; D remains ambiguous. The CDR3 covers 12 residues. Deletions cut 2 bases from V and 8 bases from J, with 6 bases between. Here the CDR3 DNA reads TGTGCCAGCAGTTTAATGGGCGAAAAACTGTTTTTT. Its translation: CASSLMGEKLFF.

The rearrangement links TRBV4-1 to TRBJ1-4, with D perhaps matching TRBD1 (6 bases). This CDR3 region has 17 residues. V was trimmed by 0 bases and J by 7 bases, leaving 18 bases between them. The V gene's germline CDR1 is MGHRA and CDR2 YSYEKL. CDR3 in amino acids: CASSQDPPGQKGEKLFF. CDR3 coding DNA: TGCGCCAGCAGCCAAGATCCCCCGGGACAAAAGGGTGAAAAACTGTTTTTT.

This clonotype was counted many times. J is TRBJ1-5 and V is TRBV6-1, with 8 positions matching TRBD1. The CDR3 consists of 13 residues. Trimming removed 4 bases from V and 4 bases from J; junction bases left unmatched: 0. CDR1 and CDR2 (germline): MNHNS, SASEGT. CDR3 bases: TGTGCCAGCAGTGGGACAGGGAATCAGCCCCAGCATTTT. This sequence encodes CASSGTGNQPQHF.

A remark on this clonotype: One junction end does not reproduce the germline sequence, and a read error may be involved. In DNA, the CDR3 is TGCAGTGCTAAACGGCGACCGCCGGGACAGGGTAATGAGCGGTTCTTC. Residues: CSAKRRPPGQGNERFF. This sequence joins TRBV20-1 and TRBJ2-1; TRBD1 aligns across 9 bases. The length of the CDR3 is 16 residues. Germline-derived CDR1 and CDR2 are DFQATT and SNEGSKA (reference sequence).

This clonotype occurred a few times. Here the CDR3 reads CASSPYGTGEETQYF. The CDR3 DNA reads as TGTGCCAGCAGCCCTTACGGGACAGGGGAAGAGACCCAGTACTTC. This rearrangement joins TRBV7-9 to TRBJ2-5, with 10 bases aligning to TRBD1. This CDR3 is built from 15 residues. CDR1 is SEHNR and CDR2 is FQNEAQ in the germline V gene (reference sequence). Germline trimming cut 5 bases from V and 3 bases from J; bases unmatched to any gene: 6.

The chain links TRBV4-2 to TRBJ2-1, with 7 bases matching TRBD1. V lost 1 base, J lost 0 bases, and 18 bases stayed unmatched. This CDR3 is built from 21 residues. CDR1 is LGHNA, CDR2 YNFKEQ, per germline. CDR3 sequence: CASSQVWGTAGKWSSYNEQFF. CDR3 bases: TGTGCCAGCAGCCAAGTTTGGGGGACAGCCGGGAAGTGGTCCTCCTACAATGAGCAGTTCTTC.

V usage is TRBV19 and J usage is TRBJ1-2; possibly TRBD1 for D (6 bases). CDR1 is LNHDA, CDR2 SQIVND, per germline (reference sequence). Trimming removed 6 bases at V and 3 bases at J, with 11 bases between. The CDR3 extends over 13 amino acids. As DNA, the CDR3 is TGTGCCAGTAGAAACAGGGAACACTATGGCTACACCTTC. The encoded protein is CASRNREHYGYTF. Full variable domain (rest looked up from reference TRBV19 and TRBJ1-2): DGGITQSPKYLFRKEGQNVTLSCEQNLNHDAMYWYRQDPGQGLRLIYYSQIVNDFQKGDIAEGYSVSREKKESFPLTVTSAQKNPTAFYLCASRNREHYGYTFGSGTRLTVV.

This clonotype was counted a few times. The chain employs TRBV12-3 or TRBV12-4 and TRBJ1-6; D is unresolved. The CDR3 runs 13 residues. Trimming pared 4 bases from V and 7 bases from J, leaving 8 bases between. The CDR3 region has the DNA TGTGCCAGCAGTTATGGACTGAATTCACCCCTCCACTTT. The encoded protein is CASSYGLNSPLHF.

J is TRBJ1-2 and V is TRBV3-1, with D perhaps TRBD1 (5 bases). Trimming took 11 bases from V and 2 from J, leaving 24 bases between them. CDR3 length equals 16 residues. Germline V lookup: CDR1 LGHDT, CDR2 YNNKEL (reference sequence). The chain's CDR3 is CACTKQVRNRNYGYTF. The CDR3 bases are TGTGCCTGCACCAAGCAGGTCCGGAACAGGAACTATGGCTACACCTTC.